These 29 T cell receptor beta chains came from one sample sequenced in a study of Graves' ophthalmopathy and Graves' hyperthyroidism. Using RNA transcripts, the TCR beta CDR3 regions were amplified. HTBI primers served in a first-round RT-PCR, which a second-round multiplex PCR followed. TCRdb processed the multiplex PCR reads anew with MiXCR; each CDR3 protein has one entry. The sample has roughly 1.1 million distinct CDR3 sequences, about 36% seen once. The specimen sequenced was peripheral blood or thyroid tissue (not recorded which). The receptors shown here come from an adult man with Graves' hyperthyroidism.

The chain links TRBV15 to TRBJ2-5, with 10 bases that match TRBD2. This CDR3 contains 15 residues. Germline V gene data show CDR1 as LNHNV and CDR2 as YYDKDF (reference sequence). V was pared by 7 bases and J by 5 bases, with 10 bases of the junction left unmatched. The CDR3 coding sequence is TGTGCCACCAACATACAGCGGGGGGGCCGGGAGACCCAGTACTTC. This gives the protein CATNIQRGGRETQYF.

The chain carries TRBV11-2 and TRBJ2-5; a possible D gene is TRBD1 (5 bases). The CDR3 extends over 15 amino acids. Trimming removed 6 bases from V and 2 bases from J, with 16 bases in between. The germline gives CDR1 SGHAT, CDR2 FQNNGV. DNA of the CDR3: TGTGCCAGCAGGCCACACGACAGCAGTCAAGAGACCCAGTACTTC. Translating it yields CASRPHDSSQETQYF.

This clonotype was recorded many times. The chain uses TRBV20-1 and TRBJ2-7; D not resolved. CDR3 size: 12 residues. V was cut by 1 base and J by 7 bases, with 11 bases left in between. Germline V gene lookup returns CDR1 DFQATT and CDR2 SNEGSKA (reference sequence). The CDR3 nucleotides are TGCAGTGCTAGAGGTACCCGCAGTGAGCAGTACTTC. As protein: CSARGTRSEQYF.

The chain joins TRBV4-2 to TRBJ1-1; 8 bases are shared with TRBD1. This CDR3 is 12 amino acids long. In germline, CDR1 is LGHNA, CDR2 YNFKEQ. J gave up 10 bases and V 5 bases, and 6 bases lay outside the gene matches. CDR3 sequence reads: CASSSGQVRAFF. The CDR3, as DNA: TGTGCCAGCAGCTCGGGACAGGTTCGAGCTTTCTTT.

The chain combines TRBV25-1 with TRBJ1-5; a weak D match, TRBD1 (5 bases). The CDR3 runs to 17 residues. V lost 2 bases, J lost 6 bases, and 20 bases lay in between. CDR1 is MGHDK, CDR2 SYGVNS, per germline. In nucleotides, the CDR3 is TGTGCCAGCAGTGAAGGTTGTTTATCAGGGAAGGCTCAGCCCCAGCATTTT. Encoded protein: CASSEGCLSGKAQPQHF.

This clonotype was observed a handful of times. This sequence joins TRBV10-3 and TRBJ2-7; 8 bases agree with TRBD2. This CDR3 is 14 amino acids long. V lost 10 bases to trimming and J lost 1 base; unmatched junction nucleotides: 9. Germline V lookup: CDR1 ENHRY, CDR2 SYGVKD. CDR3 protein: CATRTSGGSYEQYF. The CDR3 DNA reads TGTGCCACCCGAACTAGCGGAGGATCCTACGAGCAGTACTTC.

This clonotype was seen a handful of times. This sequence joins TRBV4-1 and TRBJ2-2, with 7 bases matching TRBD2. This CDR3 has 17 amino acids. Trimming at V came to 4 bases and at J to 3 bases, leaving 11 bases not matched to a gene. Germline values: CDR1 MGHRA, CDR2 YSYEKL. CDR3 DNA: TGCGCCAGCAGCCCATACCGGGGCGGGGGTGACACCGGGGAGCTGTTTTTT. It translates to CASSPYRGGGDTGELFF.

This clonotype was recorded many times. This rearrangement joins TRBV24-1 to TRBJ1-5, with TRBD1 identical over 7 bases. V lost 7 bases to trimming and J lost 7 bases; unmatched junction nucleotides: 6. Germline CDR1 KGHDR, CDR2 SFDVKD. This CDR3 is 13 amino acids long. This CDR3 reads CATRERDSQPQHF. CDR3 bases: TGTGCCACCAGGGAGAGGGACAGCCAGCCCCAGCATTTT.

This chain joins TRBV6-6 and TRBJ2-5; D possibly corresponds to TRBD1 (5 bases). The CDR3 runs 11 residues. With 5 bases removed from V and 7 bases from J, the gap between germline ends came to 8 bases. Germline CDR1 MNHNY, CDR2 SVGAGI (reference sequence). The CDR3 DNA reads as TGTGCCAGCAGTGACGACAGGACCCAGTACTTC. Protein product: CASSDDRTQYF.

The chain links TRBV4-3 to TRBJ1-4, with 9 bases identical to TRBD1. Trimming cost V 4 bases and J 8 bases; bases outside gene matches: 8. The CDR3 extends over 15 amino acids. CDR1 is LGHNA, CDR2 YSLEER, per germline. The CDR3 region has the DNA TGCGCCAGCAGCCCAGACTATGACAGGGGGGAAAAACTGTTTTTT. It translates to CASSPDYDRGEKLFF.

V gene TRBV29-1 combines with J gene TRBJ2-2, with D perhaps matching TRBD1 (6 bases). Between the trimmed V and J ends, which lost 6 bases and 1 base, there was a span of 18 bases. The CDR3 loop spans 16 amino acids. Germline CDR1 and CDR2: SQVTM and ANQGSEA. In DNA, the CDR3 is TGCAGCGTCGCCGATGGGCAGGGGAAGAACACCGGGGAGCTGTTTTTT. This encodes CSVADGQGKNTGELFF.

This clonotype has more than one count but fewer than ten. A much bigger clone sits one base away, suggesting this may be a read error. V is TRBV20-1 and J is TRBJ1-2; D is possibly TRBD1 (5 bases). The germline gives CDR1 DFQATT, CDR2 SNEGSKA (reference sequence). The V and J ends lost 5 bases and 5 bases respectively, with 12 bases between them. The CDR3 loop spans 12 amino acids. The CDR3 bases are TGCAGTGCTGGCCGGGACCTGTATGGCTACACCTTC. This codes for CSAGRDLYGYTF.

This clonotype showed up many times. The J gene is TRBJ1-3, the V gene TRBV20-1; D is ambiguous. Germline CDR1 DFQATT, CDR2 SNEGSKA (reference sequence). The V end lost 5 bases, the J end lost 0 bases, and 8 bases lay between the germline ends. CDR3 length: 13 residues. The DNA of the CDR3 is TGCAGTGCTTTGCGACCCTCTGGAAACACCATATATTTT. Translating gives CSALRPSGNTIYF.

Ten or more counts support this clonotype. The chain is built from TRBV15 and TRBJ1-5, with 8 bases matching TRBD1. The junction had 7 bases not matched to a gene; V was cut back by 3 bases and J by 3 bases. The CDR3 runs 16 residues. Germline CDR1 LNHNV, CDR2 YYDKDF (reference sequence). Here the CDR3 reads CATSRNQGATNQPQHF. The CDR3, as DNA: TGTGCCACCAGCAGGAACCAGGGGGCCACCAATCAGCCCCAGCATTTT.

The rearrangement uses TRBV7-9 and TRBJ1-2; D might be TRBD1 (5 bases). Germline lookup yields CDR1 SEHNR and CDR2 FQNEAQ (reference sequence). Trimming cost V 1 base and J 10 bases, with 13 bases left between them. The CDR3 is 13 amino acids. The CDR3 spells CASSLESSGAYTF. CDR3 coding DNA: TGTGCCAGCAGCTTAGAGTCTAGCGGGGCCTACACCTTC.

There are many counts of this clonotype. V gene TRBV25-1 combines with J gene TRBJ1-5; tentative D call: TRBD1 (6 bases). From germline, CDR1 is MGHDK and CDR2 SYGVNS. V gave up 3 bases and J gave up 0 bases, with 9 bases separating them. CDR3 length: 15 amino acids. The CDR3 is CASSEGTYSNQPQHF. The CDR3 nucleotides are TGTGCCAGCAGTGAGGGGACATATAGCAATCAGCCCCAGCATTTT.

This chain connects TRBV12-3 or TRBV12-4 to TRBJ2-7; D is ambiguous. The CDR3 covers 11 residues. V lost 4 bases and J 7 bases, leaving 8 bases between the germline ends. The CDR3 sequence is CASSSPVEQYF. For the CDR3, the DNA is TGTGCCAGCAGTTCCCCGGTGGAGCAGTACTTC.

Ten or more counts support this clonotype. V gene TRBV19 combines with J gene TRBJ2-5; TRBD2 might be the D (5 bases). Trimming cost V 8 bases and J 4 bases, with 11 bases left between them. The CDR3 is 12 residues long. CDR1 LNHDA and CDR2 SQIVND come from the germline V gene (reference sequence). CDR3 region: CASGSGRETQYF. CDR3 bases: TGTGCCAGTGGGAGCGGTCGAGAGACCCAGTACTTC. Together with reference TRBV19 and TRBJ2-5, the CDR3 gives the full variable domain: DGGITQSPKYLFRKEGQNVTLSCEQNLNHDAMYWYRQDPGQGLRLIYYSQIVNDFQKGDIAEGYSVSREKKESFPLTVTSAQKNPTAFYLCASGSGRETQYFGPGTRLLVL.

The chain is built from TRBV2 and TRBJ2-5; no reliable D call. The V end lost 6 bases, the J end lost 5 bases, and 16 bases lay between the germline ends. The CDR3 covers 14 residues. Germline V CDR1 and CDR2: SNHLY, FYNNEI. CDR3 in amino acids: CASSGRMSWETQYF. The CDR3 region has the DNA TGTGCCAGCAGCGGCAGGATGAGTTGGGAGACCCAGTACTTC.

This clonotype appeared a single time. The CDR3 DNA reads as TGTGCCAGCAGTAGACAGGGCTTCCAATACCGCGGGGAGCTGTTTTTT. It codes for CASSRQGFQYRGELFF. The chain carries TRBV28 and TRBJ2-2; 7 nucleotides agree with TRBD1. The CDR3 contains 16 residues. The junction had 13 bases not matched to a gene; V was cut back by 5 bases and J by 7 bases. Germline V gene data show CDR1 as MDHEN and CDR2 as SYDVKM.

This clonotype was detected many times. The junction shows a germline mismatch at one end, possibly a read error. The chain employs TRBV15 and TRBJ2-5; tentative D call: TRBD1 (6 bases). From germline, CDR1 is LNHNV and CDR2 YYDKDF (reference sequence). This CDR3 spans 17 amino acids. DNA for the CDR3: TGTGCCACCAGCAGAGACCAACCGGGACACAGACAAGAGATCCAGTACTTC. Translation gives CATSRDQPGHRQEIQYF.

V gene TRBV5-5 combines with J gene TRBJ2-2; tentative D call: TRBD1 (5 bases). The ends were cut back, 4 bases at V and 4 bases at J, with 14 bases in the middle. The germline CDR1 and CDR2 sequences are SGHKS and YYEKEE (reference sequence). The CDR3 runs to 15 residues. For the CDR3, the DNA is TGTGCCAGCAGCGACCCGACAGCCCTCACCGGGGAGCTGTTTTTT. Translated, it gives CASSDPTALTGELFF.

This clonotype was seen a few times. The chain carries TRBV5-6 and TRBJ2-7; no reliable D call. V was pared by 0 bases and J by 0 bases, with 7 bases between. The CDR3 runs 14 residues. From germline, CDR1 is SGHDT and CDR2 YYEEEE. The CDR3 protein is CASSLVPISYEQYF. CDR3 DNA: TGTGCCAGCAGCTTGGTCCCTATCTCCTACGAGCAGTACTTC.

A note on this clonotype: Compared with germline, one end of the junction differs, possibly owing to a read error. The CDR3 DNA follows: TGTGCCAGCAATTACCGGGACGAGATGGATGAAGCTTTCTTT. This codes for CASNYRDEMDEAFF. V usage is TRBV6-5 and J usage is TRBJ1-1, with D perhaps TRBD1 (5 bases). This CDR3 comprises 14 residues. Looked up from germline, CDR1 is MNHEY and CDR2 is SVGAGI.

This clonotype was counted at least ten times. CDR3 sequence: CASSSMTGGSTEAFF. CDR3 nucleotide sequence: TGCGCCAGCAGCTCGATGACCGGGGGAAGCACTGAAGCTTTCTTT. J is TRBJ1-1 and V is TRBV5-1, with TRBD1 as a possible D gene (5 bases). The V gene lost 3 bases and the J gene lost 4 bases, with 16 bases spanning the gap. The germline V gene has CDR1 SGHRS and CDR2 YFSETQ. The CDR3 sequence is 15 residues long.

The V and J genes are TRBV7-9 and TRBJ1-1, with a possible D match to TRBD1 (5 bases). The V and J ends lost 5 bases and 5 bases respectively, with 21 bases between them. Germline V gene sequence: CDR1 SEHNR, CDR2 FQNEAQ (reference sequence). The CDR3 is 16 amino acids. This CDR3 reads CASSTRVPRGGTEAFF. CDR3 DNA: TGTGCCAGCAGCACCCGTGTTCCGCGGGGCGGGACTGAAGCTTTCTTT.

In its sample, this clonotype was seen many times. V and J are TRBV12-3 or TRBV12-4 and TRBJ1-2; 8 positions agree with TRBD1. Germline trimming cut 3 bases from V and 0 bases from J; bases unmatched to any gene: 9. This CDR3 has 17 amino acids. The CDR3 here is CASSLGRGQPTNYGYTF. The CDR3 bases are TGTGCCAGCAGTTTGGGCAGGGGGCAACCCACTAACTATGGCTACACCTTC.

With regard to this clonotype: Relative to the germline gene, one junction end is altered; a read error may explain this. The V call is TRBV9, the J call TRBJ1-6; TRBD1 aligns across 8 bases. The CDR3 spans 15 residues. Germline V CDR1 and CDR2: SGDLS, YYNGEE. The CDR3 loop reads CASSGGQGLGSPPHF. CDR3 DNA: TGTGCCAGCAGCGGAGGACAGGGTTTGGGCTCACCCCCCCACTTT.

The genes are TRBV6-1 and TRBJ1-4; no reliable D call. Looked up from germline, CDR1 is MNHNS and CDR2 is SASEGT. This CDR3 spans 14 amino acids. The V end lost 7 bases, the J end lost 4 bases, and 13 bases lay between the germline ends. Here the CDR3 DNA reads TGTGCCAGCACACGGCAGAGCTTTAATGAAAAACTGTTTTTT. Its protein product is CASTRQSFNEKLFF.